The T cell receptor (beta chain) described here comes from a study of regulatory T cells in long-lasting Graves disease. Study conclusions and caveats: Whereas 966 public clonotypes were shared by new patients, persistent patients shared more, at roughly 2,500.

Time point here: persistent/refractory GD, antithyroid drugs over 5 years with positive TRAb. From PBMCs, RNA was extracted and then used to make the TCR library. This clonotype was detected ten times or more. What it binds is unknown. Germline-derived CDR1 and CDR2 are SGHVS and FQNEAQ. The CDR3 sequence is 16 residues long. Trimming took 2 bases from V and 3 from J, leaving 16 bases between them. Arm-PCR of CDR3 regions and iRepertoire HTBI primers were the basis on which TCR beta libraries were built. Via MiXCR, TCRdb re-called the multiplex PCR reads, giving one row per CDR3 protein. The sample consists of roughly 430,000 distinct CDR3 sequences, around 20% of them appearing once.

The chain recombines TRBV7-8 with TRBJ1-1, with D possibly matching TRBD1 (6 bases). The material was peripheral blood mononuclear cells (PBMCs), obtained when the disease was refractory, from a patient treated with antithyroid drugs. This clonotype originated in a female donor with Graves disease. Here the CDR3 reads CASSLRPPGADTEAFF. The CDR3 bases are TGTGCCAGCAGCTTAAGGCCACCGGGGGCTGACACTGAAGCTTTCTTT.